Below are 16 T cell receptor beta chains sequenced from a single sample in a study of blood T cell repertoires in COVID-19. Using immunoSEQ multiplex PCR, the repertoire was profiled, and TCRdb retains in-frame clones only, with some absent. Among some 200,000 clones listed, about 88% were seen once. Sample: peripheral blood. All receptors come from a man in his 70s with acute or convalescent COVID-19.

This clone appeared a few times. The chain uses TRBV3-1 (or the pseudogene TRBV3-2) and TRBJ2-1, with TRBD2 matching over 7 bases. The V and J ends lost 4 bases and 0 bases, in that order; junction bases with no gene match: 6. The CDR3 is 16 residues long. Germline V gene data show CDR1 as LGHDT and CDR2 as YNNKEL (reference sequence). This CDR3 reads CASSRLKRGSYNEQFF. CDR3 DNA sequence: TGTGCCAGCAGCCGATTAAAGCGGGGCTCCTACAATGAGCAGTTCTTC.

This clone was found once. V gene TRBV3-1 (or the pseudogene TRBV3-2) combines with J gene TRBJ1-1; 9 nucleotides agree with TRBD1. CDR1 and CDR2 (germline): LGHDT, YNNKEL (reference sequence). The CDR3 totals 12 residues. Germline trimming cut 4 bases from V and 7 bases from J; bases unmatched to any gene: 1. As DNA, the CDR3 is TGTGCCAGCAGCCGGGACAGGGATGAAGCTTTCTTT. Protein sequence: CASSRDRDEAFF.

The chain links TRBV5-1 to TRBJ2-7; maybe TRBD2 (5 bases). V was shortened by 4 bases and J by 4 bases, with 15 bases between the two germline ends. CDR3 length: 14 amino acids. The germline CDR1 and CDR2 sequences are SGHRS and YFSETQ. CDR3 protein: CASSPSGLLYEQYF. For the CDR3, the DNA is TGCGCCAGCAGCCCATCAGGACTTCTATACGAGCAGTACTTC.

The rearrangement links TRBV19 to TRBJ2-1; D is unresolved. The CDR3 contains 13 residues. Germline CDR1 is LNHDA and CDR2 is SQIVND (reference sequence). With 5 bases removed from V and 4 bases from J, the gap between germline ends came to 9 bases. In DNA, the CDR3 is TGTGCCAGTAGTCGTCTCGTATACAATGAGCAGTTCTTC. This sequence encodes CASSRLVYNEQFF.

The chain has TRBV7-8 and TRBJ2-6; D is ambiguous. Germline assignment: CDR1 SGHVS and CDR2 FQNEAQ. CDR3 length: 15 amino acids. Trimming shortened V by 4 bases and J by 4 bases, and 11 bases separated the two germline ends. The chain's CDR3 is CASSSPQAGANVLTF. The CDR3 nucleotides are TGTGCCAGCAGCTCACCCCAGGCCGGGGCCAACGTCCTGACTTTC.

This clone was counted a single time. The chain links TRBV7-2 to TRBJ2-1; 8 nucleotides match TRBD1. This CDR3 region has 17 residues. After removal of 4 bases from V and 5 bases from J, the junction contained 13 bases not matched to a gene. Germline lookup yields CDR1 SGHTA and CDR2 FQGNSA. CDR3 in DNA: TGTGCCAGCAGCTCACGCGTACAGGGGGGCCCGAACAATGAGCAGTTCTTC. Translating gives CASSSRVQGGPNNEQFF. The variable domain in full, with the rest retrieved from reference TRBV7-2 and TRBJ2-1, is GAGVSQSPSNKVTEKGKDVELRCDPISGHTALYWYRQSLGQGLEFLIYFQGNSAPDKSGLPSDRFSAERTGGSVSTLTIQRTQQEDSAVYLCASSSRVQGGPNNEQFFGPGTRLTVL.

The DNA for the CDR3 is TGTGCCAGCAGCTTCGGGACAATTTCTTTGGGGGAGCTGTTTTTT. This gives the protein CASSFGTISLGELFF. The chain links TRBV13 to TRBJ2-2, with a tentative D call TRBD1 (6 bases). This CDR3 has 15 residues. Germline CDR1 and CDR2: PRHDT and FYEKMQ (reference sequence). Trimming shortened V by 3 bases and J by 8 bases, and 16 bases separated the two germline ends.

Comments on this clone: The identical CDR3 is also encoded by other nucleotide sequences in the sample. The chain combines TRBV5-1 with TRBJ2-1, with 11 bases aligning to TRBD2. The CDR3 spans 15 residues. Germline lookup yields CDR1 SGHRS and CDR2 YFSETQ. The V and J ends lost 1 base and 6 bases, in that order; junction bases with no gene match: 3. The CDR3 nucleotides read TGCGCCAGCAGCTTGACTAGCGGGAGCGGCAATGAGCAGTTCTTC. Residues: CASSLTSGSGNEQFF.

The gene calls are TRBV27 and TRBJ2-3; 9 bases match TRBD1. Germline loops: CDR1 MNHEY, CDR2 SMNVEV (reference sequence). The ends lost 5 bases at V and 1 base at J; junction bases unmatched: 10. The CDR3 length is 17 residues. CDR3 sequence: CASSTLMDRGRTDTQYF. The DNA for the CDR3 is TGTGCCAGCAGTACGCTAATGGACAGGGGACGCACAGATACGCAGTATTTT.

The chain links TRBV3-1 (or the pseudogene TRBV3-2) to TRBJ1-5, with 9 bases fitting TRBD1. J was trimmed by 3 bases and V by 1 base; bases with no gene match: 1. The CDR3 extends over 15 amino acids. Germline CDR1 is LGHDT and CDR2 is YNNKEL (reference sequence). The DNA for the CDR3 is TGTGCCAGCAGCCAAGGGGACAGGGACAATCAGCCCCAGCATTTT. Translated: CASSQGDRDNQPQHF.

The chain uses TRBV29-1 and TRBJ2-1, with TRBD1 identical over 9 bases. V trimming: 7 bases; J trimming: 8 bases; junction bases outside the gene matches: 3. The CDR3 is 11 amino acids. Germline loops: CDR1 SQVTM, CDR2 ANQGSEA. This CDR3 reads CSGGQGDEQFF. CDR3 nucleotides: TGCAGCGGGGGACAGGGCGATGAGCAGTTCTTC.

The chain employs TRBV12-2 and TRBJ2-7; the DNA was not compared with TRBD2, the D call given in the table. TRBV12-2 is assigned pseudogene status. This CDR3 is built from 17 residues. The CDR3 region is CASRLARRVIFAYEQYF. The CDR3 coding sequence is TGTGCAAGTCGCTTAGCGCGGCGAGTGATCTTTGCTTACGAGCAGTACTTC.

The rearrangement uses TRBV11-3 and TRBJ2-2, with D possibly TRBD1 on 6 matching bases. V was shortened by 5 bases and J by 5 bases, with 12 bases between the two germline ends. Germline CDR1 SGHNT, CDR2 YENEEA. The CDR3 contains 14 residues. The chain's CDR3 is CASSLRGGTGELFF. In DNA, the CDR3 is TGTGCCAGCAGCCTAAGAGGGGGTACCGGGGAGCTGTTTTTT.

This clone occurred once. This chain connects TRBV9 to TRBJ1-2; 10 nucleotides match TRBD1. The ends lost 2 bases at V and 7 bases at J; junction bases unmatched: 8. Germline-derived CDR1 and CDR2 are SGDLS and YYNGEE. The CDR3 consists of 15 residues. CDR3 bases: TGTGCCAGCAGCGTCTTAGGGACAGGGGATGGTGGCTACACCTTC. Translating it yields CASSVLGTGDGGYTF.

The rearrangement links TRBV7-8 to TRBJ2-6; D perhaps matches TRBD1 (5 bases). Germline V gives CDR1 SGHVS, CDR2 FQNEAQ. The V end was cut by 5 bases, the J end by 4 bases, with 21 bases between. This CDR3 has 18 amino acids. This CDR3 reads CASSPRSTGVFGANVLTF. The CDR3 DNA reads as TGTGCCAGCAGCCCCCGGTCAACAGGAGTTTTCGGGGCCAACGTCCTGACTTTC.

V and J are TRBV7-3 and TRBJ1-5; D is unclear. With 1 base removed from V and 8 bases from J, the gap between germline ends came to 18 bases. Germline V CDR1 and CDR2: SGHTA, FQGTGA. This CDR3 spans 16 amino acids. In DNA, the CDR3 is TGTGCCAGCAGCTTAATCCGGCGGCGTGCGGGTGAGCCCCAGCATTTT. Encoded protein: CASSLIRRRAGEPQHF.